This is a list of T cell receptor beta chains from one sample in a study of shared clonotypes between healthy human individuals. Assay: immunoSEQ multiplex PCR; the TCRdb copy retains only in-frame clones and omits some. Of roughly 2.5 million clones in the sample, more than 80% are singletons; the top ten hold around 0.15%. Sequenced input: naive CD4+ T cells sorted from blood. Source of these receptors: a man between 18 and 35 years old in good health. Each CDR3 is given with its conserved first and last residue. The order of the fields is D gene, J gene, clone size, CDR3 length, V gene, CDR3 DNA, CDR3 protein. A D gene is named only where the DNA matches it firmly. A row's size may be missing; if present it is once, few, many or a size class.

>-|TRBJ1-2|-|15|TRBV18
TGTGCCAGCTCACCCCCGATTGCCGGGGGCTATGGCTACACCTTC
CASSPPIAGGYGYTF
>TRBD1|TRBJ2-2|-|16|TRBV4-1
TGCGCCAGCAGCCAAACCGGGACAGGGTTGACCGGGGAGCTGTTTTTT
CASSQTGTGLTGELFF
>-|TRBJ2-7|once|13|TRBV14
TGTGCCAGCAGCCAATCCCCGGATTACGAGCAGTACTTC
CASSQSPDYEQYF
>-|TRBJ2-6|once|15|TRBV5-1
TGCGCCAGCAGCTTAATATCCTCTGGGGCCAACGTCCTGACTTTC
CASSLISSGANVLTF
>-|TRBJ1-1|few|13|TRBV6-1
TGTGCCAGCAGTGAGTTCAGAAACACTGAAGCTTTCTTT
CASSEFRNTEAFF
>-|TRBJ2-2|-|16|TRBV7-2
TGTGCCAGCAGCCCCCGGACAGTTCCTGGCCCCGGGGAGCTGTTTTTT
CASSPRTVPGPGELFF
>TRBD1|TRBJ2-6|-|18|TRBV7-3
TGTGCCAGCAGCTATCATGGACAGGGAAGCTCTGGGGCCAACGTCCTGACTTTC
CASSYHGQGSSGANVLTF
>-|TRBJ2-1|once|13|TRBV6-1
TGTGCCAGCAGTGAAGCGACCTCGACAGGGCAGTTCTTC
CASSEATSTGQFF
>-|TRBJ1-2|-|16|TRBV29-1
TGCAGCGTTGAGGGGCTGGGAAGGAGATTGGAGGATGGCTACACCTTC
CSVEGLGRRLEDGYTF
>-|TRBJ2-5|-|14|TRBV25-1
TGTGCCAGCAGGCCCCCCGGCGTTCAAGAGACCCAGTACTTC
CASRPPGVQETQYF
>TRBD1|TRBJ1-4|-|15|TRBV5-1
TGCGCCAGCAGCTTAAGACAGGGATCTAATGAAAAACTGTTTTTT
CASSLRQGSNEKLFF
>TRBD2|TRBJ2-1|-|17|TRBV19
TGTGCCAGTAGTATACTTTACGGGACTAGCACTCACAATGAGCAGTTCTTC
CASSILYGTSTHNEQFF
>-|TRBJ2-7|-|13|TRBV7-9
TGTGCCAGCAGCCGAAGGATCTCCTACGAGCAGTACTTC
CASSRRISYEQYF
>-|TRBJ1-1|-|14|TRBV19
TGTGCCAGTAGGCCAGGGCAATTGAACACTGAAGCTTTCTTT
CASRPGQLNTEAFF
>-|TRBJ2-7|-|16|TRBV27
TGTGCCAGCAGTTTATCAGGCCGGGGACATAACTACGAGCAGTACTTC
CASSLSGRGHNYEQYF
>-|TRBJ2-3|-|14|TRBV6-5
TGTGCCAGCAGTTACTCGGACCGCACAGATACGCAGTATTTT
CASSYSDRTDTQYF
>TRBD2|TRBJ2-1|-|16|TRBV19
TGTGCCAGTAGTATAGATGTACGGGGGAGGGCCGGTGAGCAGTTCTTC
CASSIDVRGRAGEQFF
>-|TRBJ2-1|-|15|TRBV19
TGTGCCAGTAGTATTTGGGCCGCACCCTACAATGAGCAGTTCTTC
CASSIWAAPYNEQFF
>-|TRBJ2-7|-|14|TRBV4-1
TGCGCCAGCAGCCACGACCAGAGCTCCTACGAGCAGTACTTC
CASSHDQSSYEQYF
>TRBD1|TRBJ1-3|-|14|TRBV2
TGTGCCAGCAGTGCAGGGGGCGGCGGAAACACCATATATTTT
CASSAGGGGNTIYF
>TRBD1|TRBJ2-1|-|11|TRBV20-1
TGCAGTGCTAGAAAGACAGGGGGGCAGTTCTTC
CSARKTGGQFF
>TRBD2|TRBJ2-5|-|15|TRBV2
TGTGCCAGCACATCCAGCGGGGGGGTCGGAGAGACCCAGTACTTC
CASTSSGGVGETQYF
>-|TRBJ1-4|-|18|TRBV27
TGTGCCAGCAGTTTCCCCCAAGGACGGCTAGGGTTTGAGGAAAAACTGTTTTTT
CASSFPQGRLGFEEKLFF
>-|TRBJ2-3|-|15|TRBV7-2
TGTGCCAGCAGCCTACAGTCTACTAGCACAGATACGCAGTATTTT
CASSLQSTSTDTQYF
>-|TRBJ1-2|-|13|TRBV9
TGTGCCAGCAGCGTAGACAGGGACTATGGCTACACCTTC
CASSVDRDYGYTF
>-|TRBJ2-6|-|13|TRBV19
TGTGCCAGTACCATAGCTGGGGCCAACGTCCTGACTTTC
CASTIAGANVLTF
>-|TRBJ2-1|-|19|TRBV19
TGTGCCAGTAGTATGGAGGCGGCAGAGCAAGGCTTCTCCTACAATGAGCAGTTCTTC
CASSMEAAEQGFSYNEQFF
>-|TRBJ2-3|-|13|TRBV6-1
TGTGCCAGCAGCCGGACGGTCACAGATACGCAGTATTTT
CASSRTVTDTQYF
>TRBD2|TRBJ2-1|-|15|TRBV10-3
TGTGCCATCAGTGAGGCTAGCGGTTCCTACAATGAGCAGTTCTTC
CAISEASGSYNEQFF
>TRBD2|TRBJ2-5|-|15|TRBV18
TGTGCCAGCTCACCGGGGACTACGAGTAGCCAGACCCAGTACTTC
CASSPGTTSSQTQYF
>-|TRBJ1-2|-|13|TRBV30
TGTGCCTGGAGTGTCGGTGAGAACTATGGCTACACCTTC
CAWSVGENYGYTF
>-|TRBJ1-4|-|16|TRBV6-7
TGTGCCAGCAGTTACCCCCTCAAGGGTCGGGGTGAAAAACTGTTTTTT
CASSYPLKGRGEKLFF
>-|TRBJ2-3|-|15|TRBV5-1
TGCGCCAGCAGCTCGAGCGGGTCTAGCACAGATACGCAGTATTTT
CASSSSGSSTDTQYF
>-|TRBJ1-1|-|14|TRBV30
TGTGCCTGGGGGGGCCAGACACGGGGCACTGAAGCTTTCTTT
CAWGGQTRGTEAFF
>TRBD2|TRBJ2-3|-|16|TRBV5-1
TGCGCCAGCAGCTTGGGACTAGCGCCCGTCACAGATACGCAGTATTTT
CASSLGLAPVTDTQYF
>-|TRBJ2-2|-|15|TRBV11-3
TGTGCCAGCAGCTTGGCTACCAAGGACACCGGGGAGCTGTTTTTT
CASSLATKDTGELFF
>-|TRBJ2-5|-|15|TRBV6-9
TGTGCCAGCCCTACCGGAACTAGTCGCCAAGAGACCCAGTACTTC
CASPTGTSRQETQYF
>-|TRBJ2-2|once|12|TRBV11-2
TGTGCCAGCAGCTTGGCAGCCGGGGAGCTGTTTTTT
CASSLAAGELFF
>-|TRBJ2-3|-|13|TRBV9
TGTGCCAGCGGCAAAGTTGCCACAGATACGCAGTATTTT
CASGKVATDTQYF
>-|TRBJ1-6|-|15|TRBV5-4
TGTGCCAGCAGCTTGGGACCGGGGCAGAATTCACCCCTCCACTTT
CASSLGPGQNSPLHF
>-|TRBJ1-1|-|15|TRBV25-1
TGTGCCAGCAGTGAACCAGGGATTAAGAACACTGAAGCTTTCTTT
CASSEPGIKNTEAFF
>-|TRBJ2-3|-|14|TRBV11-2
TGTGCCAGCAGCCGAAGCAGGGACCCAGATACGCAGTATTTT
CASSRSRDPDTQYF
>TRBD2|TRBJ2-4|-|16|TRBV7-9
TGTGCCAGCAGCTCCACCGGGGTAGCGGGTGGAAACATTCAGTACTTC
CASSSTGVAGGNIQYF
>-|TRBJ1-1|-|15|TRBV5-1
TGCGCCAGCAGCTTTGTCAGTAGGGGGAACACTGAAGCTTTCTTT
CASSFVSRGNTEAFF
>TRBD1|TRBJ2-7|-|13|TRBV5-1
TGCGCCAGCCGACAGGGGTCCAACTACGAGCAGTACTTC
CASRQGSNYEQYF
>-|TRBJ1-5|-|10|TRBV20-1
TGCAGTGCGGGTCGTGACCCCCAGCATTTT
CSAGRDPQHF
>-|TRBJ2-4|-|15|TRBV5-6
TGTGCCAGCAGCACGCTCTGGGGGGCCAAAAACATTCAGTACTTC
CASSTLWGAKNIQYF
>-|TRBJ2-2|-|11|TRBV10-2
TGCGCCAGCAGTGAGTCGAGGGAGCTGTTTTTT
CASSESRELFF
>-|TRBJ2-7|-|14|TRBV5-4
TGTGCCAGCAGCTTGATAAGGGTAGGCAACGAGCAGTACTTC
CASSLIRVGNEQYF